This record concerns one T cell receptor beta chain sequence. The repertoire was sequenced with immunoSEQ multiplex PCR; TCRdb's copy has only in-frame clones and lacks some. The top ten clones hold approximately 0.94% of a sample with around 300,000 clones, roughly 90% of them seen once. This sample is drawn from a study of blood T cell repertoires in COVID-19. The CDR3 has 16 amino acids. The germline V gene has CDR1 SGHVS and CDR2 FQNEAQ. V lost 2 bases and J lost 3; bases outside the gene matches: 3. The sample taken for sequencing was peripheral blood. The chain links TRBV7-8 to TRBJ2-3; 12 bases agree with TRBD2. This clonotype was obtained from a woman aged 40 to 50 who had recovered from COVID-19. The CDR3 spells CASSLSSGRETDTQYF. DNA for the CDR3: TGTGCCAGCAGCTTATCTAGCGGGAGGGAGACAGATACGCAGTATTTT.